The 16 T cell receptor beta chains below were found in one sample sequenced in a study of cytomegalovirus exposure and HLA in healthy donors. Both 60 Vbeta primers and 13 Jbeta primers went into the PCR. The method was immunoSEQ multiplex PCR; TCRdb's version includes in-frame clones alone and lacks a portion of them. The repertoire holds just over 150,000 clones, 80% to 90% seen once, with around 6% in the top ten. The sample comprised PBMCs. These receptors were collected from a man over 45 in good health and CMV-seropositive.

This chain links TRBV5-6 with TRBJ2-1, with D possibly matching TRBD2 (6 bases). CDR1 and CDR2 from the germline V gene are SGHDT and YYEEEE. This CDR3 is 18 amino acids long. V was shortened by 2 bases and J by 0 bases, with 18 bases between the two germline ends. CDR3 bases: TGTGCCAGCAGCTTCCGGACTCTTAGCGGTCCCTCCTACAATGAGCAGTTCTTC. Translation gives CASSFRTLSGPSYNEQFF.

This clone has only a few counts. The V and J genes are TRBV5-4 and TRBJ1-1, with 10 positions matching TRBD1. Germline-derived CDR1 and CDR2 are SGHNT and YYREEE (reference sequence). The CDR3 runs to 15 residues. V shed 4 bases, J shed 3 bases, and the junction held 6 bases outside the gene matches. In DNA, the CDR3 is TGTGCCAGCAGCGAGACAGGGGGCGCAGACACTGAAGCTTTCTTT. Amino acids: CASSETGGADTEAFF. The full variable domain, rest sourced from reference TRBV5-4 and TRBJ1-1, is ETGVTQSPTHLIKTRGQQVTLRCSSQSGHNTVSWYQQALGQGPQFIFQYYREEENGRGNFPPRFSGLQFPNYSSELNVNALELDDSALYLCASSETGGADTEAFFGQGTRLTVV.

The chain is built from TRBV6-6 and TRBJ1-4, with TRBD1 matching 9 bases. After removal of 2 bases from V and 8 bases from J, the junction contained 9 bases not matched to a gene. In germline, CDR1 is MNHNY, CDR2 SVGAGI (reference sequence). The CDR3 is made up of 16 amino acids. CDR3 loop: CASSYPTRTGDEKLFF. In nucleotides, the CDR3 is TGTGCCAGCAGTTACCCCACTCGGACAGGGGACGAAAAACTGTTTTTT.

Here the CDR3 reads CASTQRTGTAEAFF. The CDR3 coding sequence is TGTGCCAGTACCCAACGTACAGGGACGGCTGAAGCTTTCTTT. The rearrangement uses TRBV19 and TRBJ1-1, with a possible D match to TRBD1 (6 bases). The length of the CDR3 is 14 residues. The V and J ends lost 7 bases and 6 bases respectively, with 18 bases between them. Germline assignment: CDR1 LNHDA and CDR2 SQIVND (reference sequence).

The V and J genes are TRBV19 and TRBJ1-4, with D possibly matching TRBD1 (5 bases). The V end was cut by 5 bases, the J end by 11 bases, with 21 bases between. CDR1 and CDR2 (germline): LNHDA, SQIVND (reference sequence). The CDR3 has 15 amino acids. The CDR3 nucleotides read TGTGCCAGTAGTCCCCGACAGTTTCGGGTGTGGAAACTGTTTTTT. Its translation is CASSPRQFRVWKLFF.

This clone was observed a handful of times. The V gene is TRBV18, the J gene TRBJ2-6; no definite D call. V dropped 2 bases and J dropped 4 bases, with 9 bases sitting between them. The CDR3 consists of 15 residues. The germline V gene encodes CDR1 KGHSH and CDR2 LQKENI. DNA for the CDR3: TGTGCCAGCTCACCAAGCCAGGTGGGGGCCAACGTCCTGACTTTC. It yields the protein CASSPSQVGANVLTF.

To note about this clone: This CDR3 is also generated by other DNA sequences in the sample. The chain uses TRBV19 and TRBJ1-1; D gene unclear. There are 13 residues in the CDR3. Germline values: CDR1 LNHDA, CDR2 SQIVND (reference sequence). The ends were cut back, 5 bases at V and 5 bases at J, with 12 bases in the middle. CDR3 in amino acids: CASSPARRTEAFF. Written as DNA, the CDR3 is TGTGCCAGTAGTCCAGCTCGGCGGACTGAAGCTTTCTTT.

In nucleotides, the CDR3 is TGTGCCAGCTCACCCCCCGGCAGGCTGGGCGGCTACACCTTC. As protein: CASSPPGRLGGYTF. The J gene is TRBJ1-2, the V gene TRBV18; D ambiguous. The CDR3 contains 14 residues. V shed 3 bases and J shed 8 bases, with 16 bases lying between them. Germline V gene data show CDR1 as KGHSH and CDR2 as LQKENI.

This clone was seen just once. This chain links TRBV6-6 with TRBJ2-1; 9 bases agree with TRBD2. The CDR3 contains 16 residues. The germline gives CDR1 MNHNY, CDR2 SVGAGI (reference sequence). Losses at the gene ends were 2 bases for V and 4 bases for J; bases not matched to a gene: 6. CDR3 amino acids: CASSYSPAGGYNEQFF. For the CDR3, the DNA is TGTGCCAGCAGTTACAGTCCAGCGGGAGGATACAATGAGCAGTTCTTC.

This clone was picked up one time. V and J are TRBV4-1 and TRBJ2-7; 7 nucleotides align to TRBD2. The V gene's germline CDR1 is MGHRA and CDR2 YSYEKL. The length of the CDR3 is 15 residues. Trimming removed 0 bases from V and 3 bases from J; junction bases left unmatched: 5. The CDR3 nucleotides are TGCGCCAGCAGCCAAGAGGGGCGGGGGAGCTACGAGCAGTACTTC. This codes for CASSQEGRGSYEQYF.

The chain uses TRBV6-1 and TRBJ1-1, with a weak D call TRBD1 (5 bases). The CDR3 is made up of 14 amino acids. Per the germline V gene, CDR1 is MNHNS and CDR2 is SASEGT. Trimming took off 4 bases at V and 0 bases at J, with 9 bases between the two ends. The CDR3 DNA follows: TGTGCCAGCAGTGTGGACACTGTGAACACTGAAGCTTTCTTT. The encoded protein is CASSVDTVNTEAFF.

In this sample, this clone is medium-sized. The rearrangement links TRBV6-6 to TRBJ2-5, with D possibly being TRBD2 (7 bases). The germline gives CDR1 MNHNY, CDR2 SVGAGI (reference sequence). The V gene lost 5 bases and the J gene lost 4 bases, with 14 bases spanning the gap. The CDR3 is made up of 14 amino acids. The CDR3 DNA reads TGTGCCAGCAGTCACGGGGGGACACGAGAGACCCAGTACTTC. It codes for CASSHGGTRETQYF.

The rearrangement links TRBV11-2 to TRBJ1-2; D possibly corresponds to TRBD1 (5 bases). Per germline, CDR1 SGHAT and CDR2 FQNNGV. The CDR3 has 14 residues. V was shortened by 5 bases and J by 4 bases, with 14 bases between the two germline ends. For the CDR3, the DNA is TGTGCCAGCAGCCCCGATCAGGGCCTCTATGGCTACACCTTC. Protein product: CASSPDQGLYGYTF.

The chain links TRBV11-3 to TRBJ2-1; perhaps TRBD2 as D (5 bases). The CDR3 has 15 residues. Trimming removed 1 base at V and 6 bases at J, with 13 bases between. The germline V gene encodes CDR1 SGHNT and CDR2 YENEEA. CDR3 sequence: CASSLGSLVFNEQFF. Written as DNA, the CDR3 is TGTGCCAGCAGCTTAGGATCACTAGTGTTCAATGAGCAGTTCTTC.

This sequence joins TRBV27 and TRBJ2-2; TRBD1 matches 7 bases. CDR3 length equals 16 residues. Germline CDR1 MNHEY, CDR2 SMNVEV (reference sequence). Losses at the gene ends were 3 bases for V and 2 bases for J; bases not matched to a gene: 6. CDR3: CASSLFGTVNTGELFF. The CDR3 DNA reads TGTGCCAGCAGTTTGTTCGGGACAGTAAACACCGGGGAGCTGTTTTTT.

The CDR3, as DNA: TGTGCCAGCAGCGTCACACAGGCTTACAATGAGCAGTTCTTC. Protein: CASSVTQAYNEQFF. This chain joins TRBV7-3 and TRBJ2-1; D possibly corresponds to TRBD1 (5 bases). Germline V gene data show CDR1 as SGHTA and CDR2 as FQGTGA. V lost 5 bases to trimming and J lost 4 bases, with 12 bases between them. The CDR3 runs 14 residues.